A selection of T cell receptor beta chains follows, all from one sample in a study of blood T cells in healthy people across ages. TCRdb processed the 5' RACE reads anew with MiXCR; each CDR3 protein has one entry. The sample lists about 1,500,000 distinct CDR3 sequences, roughly 30% occurring once. Sequencing input: blood. All receptors come from a woman in her twenties or thirties in good health. Each CDR3 is given with its conserved first and last residue. D genes are given only for firm matches. A row's size may be missing; if present it is once, few, many or a size class.

J: TRBJ2-2; V: TRBV12-3/TRBV12-4; D: NA; size: NA; CDR3: CTSSSGTQAGELFF; DNA: TGTACCAGCAGTTCGGGGACCCAAGCCGGGGAGCTGTTTTTT
J: TRBJ1-2; V: TRBV3-1; D: NA; size: NA; CDR3: CASSRGRGQANYGYTF; DNA: TGTGCCAGCAGCCGGGGCAGGGGCCAGGCTAACTATGGCTACACCTTC
J: TRBJ2-7; V: TRBV29-1; D: NA; size: few; CDR3: CSVVIGTPYEQYF; DNA: TGCAGCGTTGTAATCGGCACCCCCTACGAGCAGTACTTC
J: TRBJ1-2; V: TRBV9; D: NA; size: many; CDR3: CASSVVGDGYTF; DNA: TGTGCCAGCAGCGTAGTAGGAGATGGCTACACCTTC
J: TRBJ2-1; V: TRBV4-1; D: TRBD2; size: few; CDR3: CASSQSGTSGEPRQFF; DNA: TGCGCCAGCAGCCAATCCGGTACTAGCGGGGAACCAAGGCAGTTCTTC
J: TRBJ2-5; V: TRBV28; D: NA; size: many; CDR3: CASRASWETQYF; DNA: TGTGCCAGCAGGGCCTCGTGGGAGACCCAGTACTTC
J: TRBJ1-5; V: TRBV7-9; D: NA; size: NA; CDR3: CASTDPQHF; DNA: TGTGCCAGCACGGACCCCCAGCATTTT
J: TRBJ2-7; V: TRBV7-2; D: NA; size: NA; CDR3: CASSPVVGDHEQYF; DNA: TGTGCCAGCAGCCCAGTTGTGGGGGACCACGAGCAGTACTTC
J: TRBJ2-3; V: TRBV12-3/TRBV12-4; D: TRBD1; size: NA; CDR3: CASSSYNPGQITDTQYF; DNA: TGTGCCAGCAGTTCCTATAACCCGGGACAGATAACAGATACGCAGTATTTT
J: TRBJ1-6; V: TRBV5-1; D: NA; size: NA; CDR3: CASSSTLNNSPLHF; DNA: TGCGCCAGCAGCAGCACTCTTAATAATTCACCCCTCCACTTT
J: TRBJ1-5; V: TRBV12-3/TRBV12-4; D: NA; size: NA; CDR3: CASSFGPGNQPQHF; DNA: TGTGCCAGCAGTTTTGGGCCAGGGAATCAGCCCCAGCATTTT
J: TRBJ1-5; V: TRBV19; D: NA; size: NA; CDR3: CASSFQLNQPQHF; DNA: TGTGCCAGTAGTTTCCAGTTAAATCAGCCCCAGCATTTT
J: TRBJ1-1; V: TRBV3-1; D: NA; size: NA; CDR3: CASSQVGTRQGAFF; DNA: TGTGCCAGCAGCCAAGTTGGTACGCGCCAGGGAGCTTTCTTT
J: TRBJ1-2; V: TRBV5-6; D: NA; size: NA; CDR3: CASSKTKGWSDYGYTF; DNA: TGTGCCAGCAGCAAAACGAAGGGCTGGTCTGACTATGGCTACACCTTC
J: TRBJ2-7; V: TRBV24-1; D: TRBD1; size: NA; CDR3: CATSDDGTGNYEQYF; DNA: TGTGCCACCAGTGACGATGGGACAGGGAACTACGAGCAGTACTTC
J: TRBJ2-3; V: TRBV12-3/TRBV12-4; D: NA; size: many; CDR3: CASSPTTSTDTQYF; DNA: TGTGCCAGCAGTCCCACGACCAGCACAGATACGCAGTATTTT
J: TRBJ2-1; V: TRBV12-3/TRBV12-4; D: TRBD1; size: many; CDR3: CASSLTGVGNEQFF; DNA: TGTGCCAGCAGTTTGACAGGGGTTGGGAATGAGCAGTTCTTC
J: TRBJ2-1; V: TRBV2; D: NA; size: NA; CDR3: CASSDPWSSDYNEQFF; DNA: TGTGCCAGCAGTGATCCTTGGTCCTCGGATTACAATGAGCAGTTCTTC
J: TRBJ2-5; V: TRBV5-6; D: NA; size: NA; CDR3: CASSSREFGETQYF; DNA: TGTGCCAGCAGCTCACGGGAGTTCGGGGAGACCCAGTACTTC
J: TRBJ2-5; V: TRBV25-1; D: TRBD1; size: many; CDR3: CASSTDREYEETQYF; DNA: TGTGCCAGCAGTACGGACAGGGAGTACGAAGAGACCCAGTACTTC
J: TRBJ2-5; V: TRBV12-3/TRBV12-4; D: NA; size: NA; CDR3: CASRWTATLTENEQYF; DNA: TGTGCCAGCAGATGGACAGCGACCTTGACAGAAAATGAGCAGTACTTC
J: TRBJ2-2; V: TRBV28; D: NA; size: few; CDR3: CASRRYTGELFF; DNA: TGTGCCAGCAGGAGATACACCGGGGAGCTGTTTTTT
J: TRBJ1-2; V: TRBV7-9; D: NA; size: few; CDR3: CASSNEGSYGYTF; DNA: TGTGCCAGCAGTAACGAGGGCAGCTATGGCTACACCTTC
J: TRBJ2-7; V: TRBV3-1; D: NA; size: NA; CDR3: CASSQRLIYEQYF; DNA: TGTGCCAGCAGCCAACGTCTAATATACGAGCAGTACTTC
J: TRBJ2-3; V: TRBV29-1; D: NA; size: few; CDR3: CSVVWRAGDTQYF; DNA: TGCAGCGTTGTTTGGCGGGCGGGAGATACGCAGTATTTT
J: TRBJ1-1; V: TRBV29-1; D: NA; size: NA; CDR3: CSVEEQGMGTEAFF; DNA: TGCAGCGTTGAAGAACAGGGTATGGGGACTGAAGCTTTCTTT
J: TRBJ2-5; V: TRBV5-1; D: NA; size: NA; CDR3: CASSKSGPQETQYF; DNA: TGCGCCAGCAGCAAAAGCGGCCCCCAAGAGACCCAGTACTTC
J: TRBJ2-1; V: TRBV6-5; D: TRBD2; size: NA; CDR3: CASSPRLAGAINEQFF; DNA: TGTGCCAGCAGTCCACGACTAGCGGGAGCGATCAATGAGCAGTTCTTC
J: TRBJ2-7; V: TRBV7-8; D: NA; size: few; CDR3: CASRQGWSGESYEQYF; DNA: TGTGCCAGCCGTCAGGGGTGGTCGGGTGAATCCTACGAGCAGTACTTC
J: TRBJ2-1; V: TRBV18; D: NA; size: few; CDR3: CASSPTGYSYNEQFF; DNA: TGTGCCAGCTCACCCACTGGATACTCCTACAATGAGCAGTTCTTC
J: TRBJ2-2; V: TRBV6-6; D: NA; size: NA; CDR3: CASKGEPDPTGELFF; DNA: TGTGCCAGCAAGGGGGAGCCCGATCCCACCGGGGAGCTGTTTTTT
J: TRBJ2-4; V: TRBV29-1; D: NA; size: many; CDR3: CSVEDERAKNIQYF; DNA: TGCAGCGTTGAAGATGAGAGAGCCAAAAACATTCAGTACTTC
J: TRBJ1-6; V: TRBV7-9; D: TRBD1; size: few; CDR3: CASSLSRGTNSPLHF; DNA: TGTGCCAGCAGCTTGTCCAGGGGGACGAATTCACCCCTCCACTTT
J: TRBJ1-1; V: TRBV12-5; D: TRBD1; size: few; CDR3: CASGHHRGRNTEAFF; DNA: TGTGCTAGTGGCCACCACAGGGGAAGGAACACTGAAGCTTTCTTT
J: TRBJ1-1; V: TRBV12-3/TRBV12-4; D: NA; size: few; CDR3: CASSQGMGTEAFF; DNA: TGTGCCAGCAGCCAGGGGATGGGAACTGAAGCTTTCTTT
J: TRBJ2-3; V: TRBV7-6; D: TRBD2; size: NA; CDR3: CASSGNLAGATPYTQYF; DNA: TGTGCCAGCAGCGGCAATCTAGCGGGAGCGACACCCTATACGCAGTATTTT
J: TRBJ1-2; V: TRBV13; D: NA; size: few; CDR3: CASSPGTRRQGYTF; DNA: TGTGCCAGCAGCCCCGGGACACGACGGCAAGGCTACACCTTC
J: TRBJ2-3; V: TRBV12-3/TRBV12-4; D: NA; size: NA; CDR3: CASSPRVGKTDTQYF; DNA: TGTGCCAGCAGCCCCCGGGTCGGAAAGACAGATACGCAGTATTTT
J: TRBJ2-1; V: TRBV20-1; D: NA; size: few; CDR3: CSANRGVNEQFF; DNA: TGCAGTGCTAATCGAGGGGTCAATGAGCAGTTCTTC
J: TRBJ2-7; V: TRBV6-4; D: TRBD1; size: many; CDR3: CASSDSGTGRNCYEQYF; DNA: TGTGCCAGCAGTGACTCAGGGACAGGCCGTAATTGCTACGAGCAGTACTTC
J: TRBJ1-4; V: TRBV5-1; D: TRBD1; size: NA; CDR3: CASNDGTVFNEKLFF; DNA: TGCGCCAGCAACGATGGGACAGTCTTTAATGAAAAACTGTTTTTT
J: TRBJ2-3; V: TRBV7-2; D: TRBD2; size: NA; CDR3: CASPGGLAADTQYF; DNA: TGTGCCAGCCCGGGGGGATTAGCCGCAGATACGCAGTATTTT
J: TRBJ2-1; V: TRBV7-2; D: NA; size: few; CDR3: CASSFQGPVDNEQFF; DNA: TGTGCCAGCAGCTTCCAGGGCCCAGTCGACAATGAGCAGTTCTTC
J: TRBJ2-1; V: TRBV24-1; D: TRBD2; size: NA; CDR3: CATSGERRGEQFF; DNA: TGTGCCACCAGTGGAGAGCGGCGGGGGGAGCAGTTCTTC
J: TRBJ1-5; V: TRBV6-5; D: NA; size: few; CDR3: CASSYGNSGNQPQHF; DNA: TGTGCCAGCAGTTACGGCAACTCGGGCAATCAGCCCCAGCATTTT
J: TRBJ2-3; V: TRBV12-3/TRBV12-4; D: NA; size: few; CDR3: CASCSDGITQYF; DNA: TGTGCCAGCTGTTCTGACGGGATTACGCAGTATTTT
J: TRBJ1-5; V: TRBV12-3/TRBV12-4; D: NA; size: few; CDR3: CASSFGGLTGNQPQHF; DNA: TGTGCCAGCAGTTTCGGCGGGCTAACGGGCAATCAGCCCCAGCATTTT
J: TRBJ1-2; V: TRBV4-1; D: NA; size: NA; CDR3: CASSQDPGRANYGYTF; DNA: TGCGCCAGCAGCCAAGATCCAGGGAGAGCTAACTATGGCTACACCTTC
J: TRBJ1-2; V: TRBV5-1; D: NA; size: NA; CDR3: CASSLGDRVYTF; DNA: TGCGCCAGCAGCTTGGGGGACCGAGTCTACACCTTC
J: TRBJ2-1; V: TRBV15; D: NA; size: many; CDR3: CATSRDLTGNEQFF; DNA: TGTGCCACCAGCAGAGATCTAACCGGCAATGAGCAGTTCTTC
J: TRBJ2-7; V: TRBV5-6; D: TRBD2; size: NA; CDR3: CASSLVQSGTSGEQYF; DNA: TGTGCCAGCAGCTTGGTTCAATCCGGGACTAGCGGCGAGCAGTACTTC
J: TRBJ2-5; V: TRBV10-3; D: NA; size: many; CDR3: CAISGPGQSETQYF; DNA: TGTGCCATCAGTGGCCCCGGACAGTCGGAGACCCAGTACTTC
J: TRBJ2-5; V: TRBV6-2/TRBV6-3; D: NA; size: many; CDR3: CASSNAPGTQYF; DNA: TGTGCCAGCAGTAACGCCCCCGGGACCCAGTACTTC
J: TRBJ2-1; V: TRBV7-2; D: NA; size: few; CDR3: CASSLAITGEQFF; DNA: TGTGCCAGCAGCTTAGCGATAACCGGTGAGCAGTTCTTC
J: TRBJ2-5; V: TRBV7-2; D: NA; size: many; CDR3: CASSALEETQYF; DNA: TGTGCCAGCAGCGCCCTTGAGGAGACCCAGTACTTC
J: TRBJ2-2; V: TRBV11-2; D: NA; size: NA; CDR3: CASRLSGLPNTGELFF; DNA: TGTGCCAGCCGTCTGAGCGGGCTACCTAACACCGGGGAGCTGTTTTTT